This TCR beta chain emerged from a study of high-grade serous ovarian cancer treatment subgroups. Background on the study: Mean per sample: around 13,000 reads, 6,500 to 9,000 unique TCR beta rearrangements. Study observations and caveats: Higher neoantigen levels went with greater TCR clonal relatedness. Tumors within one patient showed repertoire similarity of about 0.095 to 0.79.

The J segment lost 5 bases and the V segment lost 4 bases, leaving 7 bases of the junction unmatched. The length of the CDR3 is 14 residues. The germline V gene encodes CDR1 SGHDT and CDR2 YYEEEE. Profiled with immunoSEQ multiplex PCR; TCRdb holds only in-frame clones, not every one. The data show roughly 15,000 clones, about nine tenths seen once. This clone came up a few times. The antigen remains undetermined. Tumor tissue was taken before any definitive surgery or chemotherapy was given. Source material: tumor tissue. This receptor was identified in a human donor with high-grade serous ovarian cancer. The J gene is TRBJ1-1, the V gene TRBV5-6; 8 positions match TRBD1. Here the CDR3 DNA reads TGTGCCAGCAGCACGGGGACAGGAAGGACTGAAGCTTTCTTT. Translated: CASSTGTGRTEAFF.